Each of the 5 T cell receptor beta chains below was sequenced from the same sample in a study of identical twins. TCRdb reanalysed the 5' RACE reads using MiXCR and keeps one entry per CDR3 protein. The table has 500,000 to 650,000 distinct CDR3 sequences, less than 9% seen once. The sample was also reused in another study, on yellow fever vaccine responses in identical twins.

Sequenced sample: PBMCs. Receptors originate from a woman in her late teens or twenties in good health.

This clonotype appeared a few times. In nucleotides, the CDR3 is TGCAGTGCTGTTACAGAGAACACTGAAGCTTTCTTT. Encoded protein: CSAVTENTEAFF. V and J are TRBV20-1 and TRBJ1-1, with D unclear. Germline V gives CDR1 DFQATT, CDR2 SNEGSKA (reference sequence). Deletions cut 5 bases from V and 1 base from J, with 8 bases between. CDR3 length: 12 residues.

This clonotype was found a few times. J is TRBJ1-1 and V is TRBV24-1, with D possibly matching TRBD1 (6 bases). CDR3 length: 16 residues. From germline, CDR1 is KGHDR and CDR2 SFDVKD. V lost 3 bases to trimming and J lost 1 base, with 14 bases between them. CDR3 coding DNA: TGTGCCACCAGTGATGGGCAGGGGAGTGGGAACACTGAAGCTTTCTTT. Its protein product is CATSDGQGSGNTEAFF.

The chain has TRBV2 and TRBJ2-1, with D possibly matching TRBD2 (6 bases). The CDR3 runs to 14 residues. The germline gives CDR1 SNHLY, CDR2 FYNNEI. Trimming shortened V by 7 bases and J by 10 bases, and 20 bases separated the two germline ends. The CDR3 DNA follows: TGTGCCAGCACGGGGGTAGCATGGGGGAGGGAGCAGTTCTTC. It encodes CASTGVAWGREQFF.

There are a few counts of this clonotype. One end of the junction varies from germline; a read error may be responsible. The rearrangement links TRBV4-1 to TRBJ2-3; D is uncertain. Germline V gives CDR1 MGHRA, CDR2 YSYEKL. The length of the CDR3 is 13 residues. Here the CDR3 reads CASSQERDHTRYF. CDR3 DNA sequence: TGCGCCAGCAGCCAAGAGAGAGATCATACGCGGTATTTT.

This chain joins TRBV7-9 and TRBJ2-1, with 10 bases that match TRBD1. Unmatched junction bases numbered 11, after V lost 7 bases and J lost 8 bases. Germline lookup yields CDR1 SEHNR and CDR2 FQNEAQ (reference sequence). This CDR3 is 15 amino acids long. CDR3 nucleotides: TGTGCCAGCAACCCCCGGGACAGGGGCCCCCATGAGCAGTTCTTC. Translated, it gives CASNPRDRGPHEQFF.